Listed below are T cell receptor beta chains from one sample, sequenced in a study of cytomegalovirus exposure and HLA in healthy donors. Sequencing was performed with immunoSEQ multiplex PCR; in TCRdb, only in-frame clones are kept and a portion is missing. Altogether about 130,000 clones are present, about 79% being singletons, with the ten largest covering 2.5% to 3%. Sequenced input: PBMCs. These receptors came from a woman aged 18-29 years in good health and CMV-seropositive. CDR3s include the opening cysteine and the closing phenylalanine or tryptophan. A D gene is named only where the DNA matches it firmly. Clone size is stated in some rows and not others, as once, few, many or a class when expanded.

V gene: TRBV7-3
clone size: -
J gene: TRBJ1-6
D gene: -
CDR3 protein: CASSATSSYNSPLHF
CDR3 DNA: TGTGCCAGCAGCGCGACTAGCTCCTATAATTCACCCCTCCACTTT

V gene: TRBV4-1
clone size: few
J gene: TRBJ1-1
D gene: -
CDR3 protein: CASSQTLLRGGRGTEAFF
CDR3 DNA: TGCGCCAGCAGCCAAACCCTCCTGCGCGGGGGCCGGGGGACTGAAGCTTTCTTT

V gene: TRBV19
clone size: -
J gene: TRBJ2-2
D gene: TRBD1
CDR3 protein: CASLQGADTGELFF
CDR3 DNA: TGTGCCAGCTTGCAGGGGGCTGACACCGGGGAGCTGTTTTTT

V gene: TRBV7-9
clone size: -
J gene: TRBJ2-5
D gene: -
CDR3 protein: CASSLLQTGRGQETQYF
CDR3 DNA: TGTGCCAGCAGCTTACTCCAGACCGGAAGGGGGCAAGAGACCCAGTACTTC

V gene: TRBV4-1
clone size: medium-sized
J gene: TRBJ2-1
D gene: -
CDR3 protein: CASSGVREQFF
CDR3 DNA: TGCGCCAGTTCAGGGGTGAGGGAGCAGTTCTTC

V gene: TRBV28
clone size: -
J gene: TRBJ2-7
D gene: -
CDR3 protein: CASSLADYGGYEQYF
CDR3 DNA: TGTGCCAGCAGTTTGGCGGACTACGGGGGCTACGAGCAGTACTTC

V gene: TRBV28
clone size: -
J gene: TRBJ2-1
D gene: -
CDR3 protein: CASSLLKSSYNEQFF
CDR3 DNA: TGTGCCAGCAGTTTATTGAAGAGCTCCTACAATGAGCAGTTCTTC

V gene: TRBV29-1
clone size: -
J gene: TRBJ2-7
D gene: TRBD1
CDR3 protein: CSVEGQGAEQYF
CDR3 DNA: TGCAGCGTTGAAGGGCAGGGGGCCGAGCAGTACTTC

V gene: TRBV30
clone size: -
J gene: TRBJ1-1
D gene: -
CDR3 protein: CAWSKGVNTEAFF
CDR3 DNA: TGTGCCTGGAGTAAAGGGGTGAACACTGAAGCTTTCTTT

V gene: TRBV21-1
clone size: -
J gene: TRBJ2-1
D gene: -
CDR3 protein: CASSQPDRVRGNSYNEQFF
CDR3 DNA: TGTGCCAGCAGCCAGCCAGACAGGGTTCGGGGGAATTCCTACAATGAGCAGTTCTTC

V gene: TRBV6-5
clone size: few
J gene: TRBJ1-1
D gene: TRBD1
CDR3 protein: CASSYFGQGYHEAFF
CDR3 DNA: TGTGCCAGCAGTTACTTTGGACAGGGGTATCATGAAGCTTTCTTT

V gene: TRBV11-2
clone size: -
J gene: TRBJ2-2
D gene: -
CDR3 protein: CASSPGMYTGELFF
CDR3 DNA: TGTGCCAGCAGCCCCGGGATGTACACCGGGGAGCTGTTTTTT

V gene: TRBV6-1
clone size: -
J gene: TRBJ2-1
D gene: -
CDR3 protein: CASSALGFF
CDR3 DNA: TGTGCCAGCAGTGCACTCGGGTTCTTC

V gene: TRBV11-1
clone size: once
J gene: TRBJ2-3
D gene: -
CDR3 protein: CASSQGDTQYF
CDR3 DNA: TGTGCCAGCAGCCAGGGGGATACGCAGTATTTT

V gene: TRBV27
clone size: once
J gene: TRBJ2-7
D gene: TRBD1
CDR3 protein: CASSSGQAIYEQYF
CDR3 DNA: TGTGCCAGCAGTTCGGGACAGGCGATCTACGAGCAGTACTTC

V gene: TRBV10-2
clone size: -
J gene: TRBJ2-1
D gene: TRBD2
CDR3 protein: CASGGLASDEQFF
CDR3 DNA: TGCGCCAGCGGAGGACTAGCTAGCGATGAGCAGTTCTTC

V gene: TRBV6-5
clone size: once
J gene: TRBJ2-7
D gene: TRBD2
CDR3 protein: CASSPRGGGGDEQYF
CDR3 DNA: TGTGCCAGCAGTCCCCGTGGGGGGGGAGGCGACGAGCAGTACTTC

V gene: TRBV5-1
clone size: -
J gene: TRBJ2-3
D gene: TRBD2
CDR3 protein: CASSGSGGAADTQYF
CDR3 DNA: TGCGCCAGCAGCGGAAGCGGGGGGGCCGCAGATACGCAGTATTTT

V gene: TRBV6-5
clone size: -
J gene: TRBJ2-7
D gene: TRBD2
CDR3 protein: CASSSGGANEQYF
CDR3 DNA: TGTGCCAGCAGTAGCGGGGGGGCAAACGAGCAGTACTTC

V gene: TRBV5-1
clone size: -
J gene: TRBJ2-1
D gene: -
CDR3 protein: CASSFSGTYNEQFF
CDR3 DNA: TGCGCCAGCAGCTTCTCCGGGACCTACAATGAGCAGTTCTTC

V gene: TRBV25-1
clone size: -
J gene: TRBJ1-3
D gene: TRBD1
CDR3 protein: CASSGHRGPQLSGNTIYF
CDR3 DNA: TGTGCCAGCAGTGGACACAGGGGCCCGCAGCTCTCTGGAAACACCATATATTTT

V gene: TRBV5-4
clone size: -
J gene: TRBJ2-4
D gene: TRBD1
CDR3 protein: CASSLTGTLAKNIQYF
CDR3 DNA: TGTGCCAGCAGCCTGACAGGGACCCTAGCCAAAAACATTCAGTACTTC

V gene: TRBV5-1
clone size: once
J gene: TRBJ2-7
D gene: -
CDR3 protein: CASSQKPGTYEQYF
CDR3 DNA: TGCGCCAGCAGCCAGAAACCGGGGACCTACGAGCAGTACTTC

V gene: TRBV27
clone size: -
J gene: TRBJ1-1
D gene: -
CDR3 protein: CASRRDVNTEAFF
CDR3 DNA: TGTGCCAGCCGCAGGGATGTTAACACTGAAGCTTTCTTT

V gene: TRBV5-1
clone size: -
J gene: TRBJ2-4
D gene: TRBD2
CDR3 protein: CASSLDGLAGGWGLIAKNIQYF
CDR3 DNA: TGCGCCAGCAGCTTGGACGGACTAGCGGGGGGCTGGGGTTTAATAGCCAAAAACATTCAGTACTTC

V gene: TRBV25-1
clone size: few
J gene: TRBJ2-3
D gene: TRBD2
CDR3 protein: CASSAHSTGTSRDTQYF
CDR3 DNA: TGTGCCAGCAGTGCCCACAGTACCGGGACTAGCAGGGATACGCAGTATTTT

V gene: TRBV5-1
clone size: -
J gene: TRBJ2-3
D gene: TRBD1
CDR3 protein: CASSLAGQGRTDTQYF
CDR3 DNA: TGCGCCAGCAGCTTGGCCGGACAGGGCCGCACAGATACGCAGTATTTT

V gene: TRBV18
clone size: -
J gene: TRBJ2-1
D gene: TRBD1
CDR3 protein: CASSPQGADEQFF
CDR3 DNA: TGTGCCAGCTCACCACAGGGGGCAGATGAGCAGTTCTTC

V gene: TRBV7-9
clone size: -
J gene: TRBJ2-2
D gene: TRBD1
CDR3 protein: CASSLGGQGPSGELFF
CDR3 DNA: TGTGCCAGCAGCTTGGGAGGACAGGGCCCCAGCGGGGAGCTGTTTTTT

V gene: TRBV2
clone size: -
J gene: TRBJ2-1
D gene: TRBD1
CDR3 protein: CASSEEGASEQFF
CDR3 DNA: TGTGCCAGCAGTGAAGAGGGGGCTAGTGAGCAGTTCTTC

V gene: TRBV25-1
clone size: -
J gene: TRBJ1-3
D gene: TRBD1
CDR3 protein: CASTGGATIYF
CDR3 DNA: TGTGCCTCGACAGGGGGAGCCACCATATATTTT

V gene: TRBV2
clone size: -
J gene: TRBJ2-1
D gene: -
CDR3 protein: CASSDGAGAFNEQFF
CDR3 DNA: TGTGCCAGCAGTGACGGCGCGGGGGCCTTTAATGAGCAGTTCTTC

V gene: TRBV28
clone size: -
J gene: TRBJ2-2
D gene: -
CDR3 protein: CASSQNTGELFF
CDR3 DNA: TGTGCCAGCAGTCAGAACACCGGGGAGCTGTTTTTT

V gene: TRBV5-4
clone size: -
J gene: TRBJ2-1
D gene: TRBD2
CDR3 protein: CASSRGGYNEQFF
CDR3 DNA: TGTGCCAGCAGCCGGGGAGGGTACAATGAGCAGTTCTTC

V gene: TRBV7-9
clone size: -
J gene: TRBJ2-7
D gene: TRBD1
CDR3 protein: CASCPGGRHEQYF
CDR3 DNA: TGTGCCAGTTGTCCAGGGGGCCGGCACGAGCAGTACTTC

V gene: TRBV11-2
clone size: once
J gene: TRBJ1-1
D gene: -
CDR3 protein: CASSLGVNTEAFF
CDR3 DNA: TGTGCCAGCAGCTTAGGAGTGAACACTGAAGCTTTCTTT

V gene: TRBV15
clone size: -
J gene: TRBJ2-1
D gene: -
CDR3 protein: CATSRDGRQFF
CDR3 DNA: TGTGCCACCAGCAGAGACGGTCGGCAGTTCTTC

V gene: TRBV7-8
clone size: -
J gene: TRBJ1-5
D gene: -
CDR3 protein: CASSLDSHSNQPQHF
CDR3 DNA: TGTGCCAGCAGCTTAGACAGCCATAGCAATCAGCCCCAGCATTTT

V gene: TRBV4-1
clone size: -
J gene: TRBJ1-1
D gene: TRBD1
CDR3 protein: CASSQETGGRYTEAFF
CDR3 DNA: TGCGCCAGCAGCCAAGAAACAGGGGGTCGATACACTGAAGCTTTCTTT

V gene: TRBV18
clone size: -
J gene: TRBJ1-1
D gene: -
CDR3 protein: CASSRTGNTEAFF
CDR3 DNA: TGTGCCAGCTCACGGACGGGAAACACTGAAGCTTTCTTT

V gene: TRBV4-1
clone size: -
J gene: TRBJ1-2
D gene: TRBD1
CDR3 protein: CASSLIAGTDLSGYTF
CDR3 DNA: TGCGCCAGCAGCCTTATCGCAGGGACAGACCTTTCTGGCTACACCTTC

V gene: TRBV6-6
clone size: once
J gene: TRBJ2-1
D gene: TRBD2
CDR3 protein: CASRQTRGGSTREQFF
CDR3 DNA: TGTGCCAGCAGACAAACTCGGGGGGGGAGTACAAGGGAGCAGTTCTTC

V gene: TRBV19
clone size: -
J gene: TRBJ1-3
D gene: -
CDR3 protein: CASSMAWGENTIYF
CDR3 DNA: TGTGCCAGTAGTATGGCATGGGGGGAAAACACCATATATTTT

V gene: TRBV11-2
clone size: -
J gene: TRBJ2-2
D gene: TRBD2
CDR3 protein: CASSPLAGRNTGELFF
CDR3 DNA: TGTGCCAGCAGCCCTCTAGCGGGGCGGAACACCGGGGAGCTGTTTTTT

V gene: TRBV7-9
clone size: -
J gene: TRBJ2-7
D gene: -
CDR3 protein: CASSQEGVEQYF
CDR3 DNA: TGCGCCAGCAGCCAAGAAGGAGTCGAGCAGTACTTC

V gene: TRBV28
clone size: -
J gene: TRBJ1-1
D gene: TRBD1
CDR3 protein: CASSLLGQEDTEAFF
CDR3 DNA: TGTGCCAGCAGTTTATTGGGACAGGAGGACACTGAAGCTTTCTTT